The next 11 T cell receptor beta chains were all read from a single sample in a study of T cell responses to AZD1222 COVID-19 vaccine. The table came from immunoSEQ multiplex PCR; TCRdb's copy has only in-frame clones and leaves some out. The sample gives 150,000 to 200,000 clones, 80% to 95% of which show up once; 1.1% to 1.5% is in the top ten. Sequences were derived from peripheral blood, sampled on day 0 of AZD1222 vaccination. These receptors were collected from an adult in good health.

This sequence joins TRBV19 and TRBJ2-1; 9 bases line up with TRBD1. CDR1 is LNHDA and CDR2 is SQIVND in the germline V gene (reference sequence). The CDR3 totals 15 residues. J gave up 5 bases and V 5 bases, and 7 bases lay outside the gene matches. CDR3 sequence (DNA): TGTGCCAGTAGTCCTGGACAGGGGAGACACAATGAGCAGTTCTTC. Translation gives CASSPGQGRHNEQFF. Drawing the rest from reference TRBV19 and TRBJ2-1, the complete variable domain is DGGITQSPKYLFRKEGQNVTLSCEQNLNHDAMYWYRQDPGQGLRLIYYSQIVNDFQKGDIAEGYSVSREKKESFPLTVTSAQKNPTAFYLCASSPGQGRHNEQFFGPGTRLTVL.

This rearrangement joins TRBV7-8 to TRBJ1-4, with 8 bases matching TRBD1. CDR1 is SGHVS, CDR2 FQNEAQ, per germline. Trimming removed 2 bases from V and 8 bases from J; junction bases left unmatched: 10. The CDR3 runs to 16 residues. This CDR3 reads CASSLNRRQGNEKLFF. The CDR3 DNA reads as TGTGCCAGCAGCTTAAACCGGAGACAGGGGAACGAAAAACTGTTTTTT.

V and J are TRBV2 and TRBJ1-1; no clear D. The V gene lost 4 bases and the J gene lost 6 bases, with 6 bases spanning the gap. CDR3 size: 11 residues. Germline assignment: CDR1 SNHLY and CDR2 FYNNEI. CDR3 sequence reads: CASSVFSEAFF. In DNA form, the CDR3 reads TGTGCCAGCAGTGTATTTTCTGAAGCTTTCTTT.

V is TRBV6-6 and J is TRBJ1-1; 7 bases line up with TRBD1. The germline CDR1 and CDR2 sequences are MNHNY and SVGAGI (reference sequence). This CDR3 spans 16 amino acids. With 4 bases clipped from V and 1 base from J, the junction kept 9 bases outside the gene matches. The CDR3 sequence: CASSFPRQGRNTEAFF. The DNA of the CDR3 is TGTGCCAGCAGTTTTCCCCGACAGGGTCGGAACACTGAAGCTTTCTTT.

This CDR3 reads CASSIGLVNTEAFF. The CDR3 nucleotides are TGTGCCAGTAGTATAGGCTTGGTCAACACTGAAGCTTTCTTT. The chain has TRBV19 and TRBJ1-1; D is uncertain. CDR1 and CDR2 from the germline V gene are LNHDA and SQIVND (reference sequence). V lost 1 base and J lost 2, with 8 bases in between. The CDR3 runs 14 residues.

V and J are TRBV24-1 and TRBJ2-1, with D possibly being TRBD1 or TRBD2 (5 bases each). CDR1 and CDR2 from the germline V gene are KGHDR and SFDVKD. The CDR3 sequence is 14 residues long. Trimming took 8 bases from V and 5 from J, leaving 15 bases between them. The CDR3 loop reads CATNGAPPDNEQFF. The CDR3 DNA follows: TGTGCCACCAACGGGGCCCCCCCGGACAATGAGCAGTTCTTC.

This rearrangement joins TRBV27 to TRBJ1-5; no clear D gene. Germline V gene sequence: CDR1 MNHEY, CDR2 SMNVEV (reference sequence). The CDR3 has 13 residues. The V end was cut by 8 bases, the J end by 6 bases, with 14 bases between. This chain's CDR3 is CASSERSGQPQHF. The CDR3 DNA reads as TGTGCCAGCTCAGAAAGGTCGGGTCAGCCCCAGCATTTT.

The V call is TRBV9, the J call TRBJ1-1; D unclear. V was cut by 4 bases and J by 2 bases, with 9 bases left in between. The CDR3 has 13 residues. Germline assignment: CDR1 SGDLS and CDR2 YYNGEE. As DNA, the CDR3 is TGTGCCAGCAGCAAGGCCCCTAACACTGAAGCTTTCTTT. Its protein is CASSKAPNTEAFF.

The chain employs TRBV15 and TRBJ2-7; weak D call: TRBD1 (5 bases). The CDR3 is 16 residues long. The germline V gene has CDR1 LNHNV and CDR2 YYDKDF (reference sequence). Trimming removed 0 bases from V and 3 bases from J, with 15 bases in between. The CDR3 nucleotides read TGTGCCACCAGCAGAGATGTACCAGGGCGCCTCTACGAGCAGTACTTC. It codes for CATSRDVPGRLYEQYF.

This chain uses TRBV5-4 with TRBJ2-7; the match to TRBD2 covers 13 bases. CDR1 is SGHNT and CDR2 is YYREEE in the germline V gene (reference sequence). The ends lost 2 bases at V and 3 bases at J; junction bases unmatched: 2. The CDR3 spans 15 residues. CDR3 sequence: CASSFTSGGVYEQYF. The CDR3 nucleotides are TGTGCCAGCAGCTTTACTAGCGGGGGGGTCTACGAGCAGTACTTC.

The J gene is TRBJ2-3, the V gene TRBV9; no clear D. Trimming removed 0 bases from V and 2 bases from J, with 10 bases in between. CDR3 length equals 15 residues. From germline, CDR1 is SGDLS and CDR2 YYNGEE. The CDR3 is CASSVEDSATDTQYF. The CDR3 DNA reads as TGTGCCAGCAGCGTAGAGGATTCAGCCACAGATACGCAGTATTTT.